The entry below gives a single T cell receptor beta chain sequence along with its context. Its antigen is unknown. This record belongs to a study of cytomegalovirus exposure and HLA in healthy donors. Study results and caveats: It emerged from a later analysis that several of the most significant clusters appeared to be linked to common viral pathogens. The authors enumerated over 150 TCR beta chains as linked to cytomegalovirus.

The PCR used 60 Vbeta and 13 Jbeta primers. Method: immunoSEQ multiplex PCR; TCRdb's copy keeps in-frame clones and lacks some. The sample comprises some 160,000 clones, around four fifths of which are singletons, and roughly 2.7% rests with the top ten. Trimming at V came to 0 bases and at J to 4 bases, leaving 6 bases not matched to a gene. Germline CDR1 is SGHRS and CDR2 is YFSETQ. The CDR3 is 16 amino acids. The sample was PBMCs. The TCR was taken from a boy younger than 10 in good health and CMV-seronegative. V and J are TRBV5-1 and TRBJ2-1; TRBD2 matches at 8 bases. The CDR3 sequence: CASSLGQRGSYNEQFF. The CDR3 DNA is TGCGCCAGCAGCTTGGGCCAGCGGGGGTCTTACAATGAGCAGTTCTTC.